This is a list of T cell receptor beta chains from one sample in a study of cytomegalovirus exposure and HLA in healthy donors. TCRdb's copy holds only in-frame clones and misses some; the assay was immunoSEQ multiplex PCR. Among approximately 160,000 clones listed, roughly 79% were seen once. The specimen sequenced was PBMCs. The receptor set was obtained from a woman in her forties in good health and CMV-seronegative. Both conserved end residues are part of each CDR3. Each record gives: V gene, CDR3 protein.

TRBV18 | CASSPTSTYEQYF
TRBV29-1 | CSVETGLADLTDTQYF
TRBV27 | CASSLQWDRATGELFF
TRBV5-4 | CASNPGGPETSGELFF
TRBV28 | CASSLVGGYSNQPQHF
TRBV2 | CASSKTSGRASSTDTQYF
TRBV6-1 | CASSVSYNEQFF
TRBV28 | CAGSSSRYEQYF
TRBV19 | CASSPNKGSRGDEQYF
TRBV5-1 | CASSLGLAGVDEQFF
TRBV29-1 | CSVEYNGETQYF
TRBV19 | CASSPSYRDTEAFF
TRBV7-2 | CASSSQGTLNTEAFF
TRBV7-8 | CASSQVSSGPTGELFF
TRBV5-1 | CASTDSYGYTF
TRBV7-9 | CASSPPFPPDRDVEDTQYF
TRBV4-2 | CASSQTLGGGSTEAFF
TRBV2 | CASTRRASTDTQYF
TRBV2 | CATCATGTFTDTQYF
TRBV29-1 | CSVLRDRGFQDGYTF
TRBV6-1 | CASSVLSGNEQFF
TRBV4-2 | CASSQENIDIQYF
TRBV7-9 | CASSLDGSLSYEQYF
TRBV7-8 | CASSWTSGTVGNEQFF
TRBV5-1 | CASSLVGGPYEQYF
TRBV28 | CASSLAPGSQETQYF
TRBV6-1 | CASSDPEGHGGYTF
TRBV5-4 | CASSYRTGEDEQFF
TRBV5-4 | CASSLASGGYEQYF
TRBV13 | CATIRQGVDYGYTF
TRBV10-3 | CAISESPGGGLSYEQYF
TRBV29-1 | CSAGPGQGDGYTF
TRBV2 | CASSTQTGGETQYF
TRBV6-4 | CASRFHRGTGNTIYF